These 27 T cell receptor beta chains share one sample of origin, sequenced in a study of T cells in Graves' hyperthyroidism and ophthalmopathy. RNA transcripts provided the source from which TCR beta CDR3 regions were amplified. Using the HTBI primer set, a first-round RT-PCR was run on the TCR CDR3. TCRdb used MiXCR to reprocess the multiplex PCR reads, holding one entry per CDR3 protein. The repertoire holds 250,000 to 300,000 distinct CDR3 sequences, with 13% as singletons. Sequencing was carried out using blood. Receptors were obtained from a woman in her 30s with Graves' hyperthyroidism that later progressed to Graves' ophthalmopathy.

The genes are TRBV7-3 and TRBJ2-7; 7 bases map to TRBD1. After removal of 1 base from V and 5 bases from J, the junction contained 2 bases not matched to a gene. Germline V gives CDR1 SGHTA, CDR2 FQGTGA. The CDR3 is made up of 13 amino acids. The CDR3 region is CASSLIGGNEQYF. The CDR3 nucleotides are TGTGCCAGCAGCTTAATAGGGGGCAACGAGCAGTACTTC.

The chain has TRBV28 and TRBJ2-5, with 11 bases matching TRBD1. J gave up 3 bases and V 5 bases, and 11 bases lay outside the gene matches. CDR1 and CDR2 from the germline V gene are MDHEN and SYDVKM. The length of the CDR3 is 17 residues. Written as DNA, the CDR3 is TGTGCCAGCAGTCAAACCGGGACAGGGGGAATTAAAGAGACCCAGTACTTC. Translating it yields CASSQTGTGGIKETQYF.

This clonotype was seen at least ten times. The rearrangement joins TRBV6-2 or TRBV6-3 to TRBJ2-1, with 10 bases aligning to TRBD2. Trimming took 4 bases from V and 9 from J; bases not matched to a gene: 9. CDR1 is MNHEY, CDR2 SVGEGT, per germline. This CDR3 has 15 residues. The CDR3 DNA reads TGTGCCAGCAGTTCTTCTAGCGGGAGTTTTGGTGAGCAGTTCTTC. This codes for CASSSSSGSFGEQFF.

The V gene is TRBV28, the J gene TRBJ1-5; 7 bases map to TRBD1. The CDR3 is 18 amino acids. Germline V gene sequence: CDR1 MDHEN, CDR2 SYDVKM. V gave up 8 bases and J gave up 2 bases; unmatched junction bases: 18. CDR3 amino acids: CASGRSTGTVSGNQPQHF. CDR3 in DNA: TGTGCCAGCGGTCGGTCGACAGGGACGGTATCGGGCAATCAGCCCCAGCATTTT. Full variable domain (missing parts from reference TRBV28 and TRBJ1-5): DVKVTQSSRYLVKRTGEKVFLECVQDMDHENMFWYRQDPGLGLRLIYFSYDVKMKEKGDIPEGYSVSREKKERFSLILESASTNQTSMYLCASGRSTGTVSGNQPQHFGDGTRLSIL.

This clonotype was counted only a few times. The CDR3 here is CASSIDAEIFYNEQFF. The DNA for the CDR3 is TGTGCCAGTAGTATAGATGCGGAAATTTTCTACAATGAGCAGTTCTTC. The V call is TRBV19, the J call TRBJ2-1, with no clear D. CDR3 length: 16 amino acids. The germline V gene encodes CDR1 LNHDA and CDR2 SQIVND (reference sequence). Trimming stripped 0 bases from V and 3 bases from J, with 12 bases between.

In its sample, this clonotype was seen many times. The rearrangement uses TRBV28 and TRBJ1-1; D not certain. The CDR3 covers 13 residues. The V end was cut by 3 bases, the J end by 1 base, with 6 bases between. From germline, CDR1 is MDHEN and CDR2 SYDVKM. CDR3: CASSFLPNTEAFF. The CDR3 coding sequence is TGTGCCAGCAGTTTTTTGCCGAACACTGAAGCTTTCTTT. Full variable domain (outside the CDR3, taken from reference TRBV28 and TRBJ1-1): DVKVTQSSRYLVKRTGEKVFLECVQDMDHENMFWYRQDPGLGLRLIYFSYDVKMKEKGDIPEGYSVSREKKERFSLILESASTNQTSMYLCASSFLPNTEAFFGQGTRLTVV.

This clonotype occurred many times. The rearrangement links TRBV30 to TRBJ2-1; perhaps TRBD1 as D (5 bases). Germline assignment: CDR1 GTSNPN and CDR2 SVGIG (reference sequence). V lost 2 bases, J lost 1 base, and 9 bases lay in between. This CDR3 region has 14 residues. The CDR3 reads CAWSKTGSYNEQFF. The DNA of the CDR3 is TGTGCCTGGAGTAAAACAGGATCCTACAATGAGCAGTTCTTC.

In its sample, this clonotype was seen a few times. This chain connects TRBV7-9 to TRBJ2-7; 8 bases fit TRBD2. V lost 4 bases, J lost 5 bases, and 13 bases stayed unmatched. Germline assignment: CDR1 SEHNR and CDR2 FQNEAQ (reference sequence). This CDR3 region has 16 residues. In DNA form, the CDR3 reads TGTGCCAGCAGCTCCCCCGGACTAGCCGCTTTTGACGAGCAGTACTTC. Protein sequence: CASSSPGLAAFDEQYF. The whole variable domain, remainder taken from reference TRBV7-9 and TRBJ2-7, is DTGVSQNPRHKITKRGQNVTFRCDPISEHNRLYWYRQTLGQGPEFLTYFQNEAQLEKSRLLSDRFSAERPKGSFSTLEIQRTEQGDSAMYLCASSSPGLAAFDEQYFGPGTRLTVT.

V gene TRBV6-5 combines with J gene TRBJ2-5; the match to TRBD1 covers 8 bases. This CDR3 comprises 15 residues. The germline V gene has CDR1 MNHEY and CDR2 SVGAGI. The J segment lost 3 bases and the V segment lost 2 bases, leaving 5 bases of the junction unmatched. CDR3 sequence (DNA): TGTGCCAGCAGTTACCGGACAGGGACGGAAGAGACCCAGTACTTC. It codes for CASSYRTGTEETQYF.

This clonotype was observed many times. J is TRBJ2-7 and V is TRBV6-7, with 9 positions matching TRBD2. TRBV6-7 is an ORF; its function is uncertain. The V and J ends lost 6 bases and 2 bases, in that order; junction bases with no gene match: 14. The CDR3 runs 17 residues. The CDR3 sequence: CASSNDPLLAGTYEQYF. The CDR3 DNA reads as TGTGCCAGCAGCAACGACCCACTACTAGCGGGCACCTACGAGCAGTACTTC.

There are a few counts of this clonotype. This rearrangement joins TRBV24-1 to TRBJ2-1; D may be TRBD1 (6 bases). The CDR3 runs to 16 residues. V dropped 0 bases and J dropped 0 bases, with 8 bases sitting between them. CDR1 is KGHDR, CDR2 SFDVKD, per germline. CDR3 bases: TGTGCCACCAGTGATTTGGGGACACCCTCCTACAATGAGCAGTTCTTC. Translating gives CATSDLGTPSYNEQFF.

This clonotype was seen repeatedly, ten times or more. V is TRBV7-8 and J is TRBJ2-3; D unresolved. The CDR3 sequence is 14 residues long. V was pared by 2 bases and J by 0 bases, with 6 bases between. The germline CDR1 and CDR2 sequences are SGHVS and FQNEAQ. In DNA form, the CDR3 reads TGTGCCAGCAGCTTACCAGAGAGCACAGATACGCAGTATTTT. This sequence encodes CASSLPESTDTQYF. The full variable domain, its missing parts supplied by reference TRBV7-8 and TRBJ2-3, is GAGVSQSPRYKVAKRGQDVALRCDPISGHVSLFWYQQALGQGPEFLTYFQNEAQLDKSGLPSDRFFAERPEGSVSTLKIQRTQQEDSAVYLCASSLPESTDTQYFGPGTRLTVL.

This clonotype came up many times. The V call is TRBV24-1, the J call TRBJ1-5; D might be TRBD1 (6 bases). Germline V gene lookup returns CDR1 KGHDR and CDR2 SFDVKD. V dropped 4 bases and J dropped 4 bases, with 13 bases sitting between them. The CDR3 consists of 15 residues. CDR3: CATSEKGRGNQPQHF. The CDR3 bases are TGTGCCACCAGTGAAAAGGGTAGGGGGAATCAGCCCCAGCATTTT.

The V call is TRBV27, the J call TRBJ2-2, with D perhaps matching TRBD2 (6 bases). The CDR3 contains 14 residues. The ends were cut back, 6 bases at V and 3 bases at J, with 11 bases in the middle. Germline loops: CDR1 MNHEY, CDR2 SMNVEV (reference sequence). DNA for the CDR3: TGTGCCAGCAGCCTGGGACTGTACACCGGGGAGCTGTTTTTT. Translated: CASSLGLYTGELFF.

The sample holds a few counts of this clonotype. The CDR3: CASRRSPGRSPLHF. The CDR3 DNA reads as TGTGCCAGCAGACGGTCCCCCGGAAGATCACCCCTCCACTTT. V gene TRBV6-1 combines with J gene TRBJ1-6; D unresolved. V was shortened by 6 bases and J by 10 bases, with 16 bases between the two germline ends. CDR3 length: 14 amino acids. The germline V gene encodes CDR1 MNHNS and CDR2 SASEGT.

The V gene is TRBV6-2 or TRBV6-3, the J gene TRBJ2-2, with 9 bases identical to TRBD2. The CDR3 extends over 17 amino acids. The V gene's germline CDR1 is MNHEY and CDR2 SVGEGT. The V gene end was trimmed by 4 bases and the J gene end by 2 bases; junction bases not matched to a gene: 8. In DNA form, the CDR3 reads TGTGCCAGCAGTTTGGATAGCGGGAGTCTAAACACCGGGGAGCTGTTTTTT. It yields the protein CASSLDSGSLNTGELFF.

The table lists this clonotype with many counts. The rearrangement joins TRBV4-1 to TRBJ2-7; D is unclear. With 0 bases removed from V and 0 bases from J, the gap between germline ends came to 15 bases. The CDR3 has 17 residues. The germline V gene has CDR1 MGHRA and CDR2 YSYEKL. Written as DNA, the CDR3 is TGCGCCAGCAGCCAAGAAGCAGGTCCCCTTAGCTCCTACGAGCAGTACTTC. Translation: CASSQEAGPLSSYEQYF.

In this sample, this clonotype turned up many times. The chain links TRBV4-1 to TRBJ2-5; D not resolved. Germline values: CDR1 MGHRA, CDR2 YSYEKL. The CDR3 loop spans 15 amino acids. Trimming shortened V by 4 bases and J by 5 bases, and 17 bases separated the two germline ends. CDR3 region: CASSPGSSGRETQYF. In DNA, the CDR3 is TGCGCCAGCAGCCCGGGCTCGTCAGGTCGGGAGACCCAGTACTTC.

Many counts were recorded for this clonotype. J is TRBJ1-1 and V is TRBV12-3 or TRBV12-4; D uncertain. V lost 1 base and J lost 8, with 5 bases in between. The CDR3 spans 11 residues. Written as DNA, the CDR3 is TGTGCCAGCAGTTTAGGCAGCGAAGCTTTCTTT. This gives the protein CASSLGSEAFF.

This clonotype was observed a few times. The V and J genes are TRBV27 and TRBJ2-3, with 12 bases fitting TRBD2. V shed 4 bases, J shed 3 bases, and the junction held 5 bases outside the gene matches. The CDR3 runs to 16 residues. Germline values: CDR1 MNHEY, CDR2 SMNVEV (reference sequence). CDR3 DNA: TGTGCCAGCAGTTCATTGGGGACTAGCGGGACAGATACGCAGTATTTT. Translation gives CASSSLGTSGTDTQYF.

The chain uses TRBV2 and TRBJ2-5; 10 bases line up with TRBD1. Germline values: CDR1 SNHLY, CDR2 FYNNEI. This CDR3 has 19 amino acids. Trimming removed 0 bases from V and 6 bases from J; junction bases left unmatched: 16. The CDR3 is CASSEAGFIWDRGSQTQYF. CDR3 DNA: TGTGCCAGCAGTGAAGCGGGTTTTATTTGGGACAGGGGTTCCCAGACCCAGTACTTC.

This clonotype was seen many times. V usage is TRBV2 and J usage is TRBJ1-4; no reliable D call. The V end lost 3 bases, the J end lost 0 bases, and 14 bases lay between the germline ends. The CDR3 is 17 amino acids. Germline V CDR1 and CDR2: SNHLY, FYNNEI. The CDR3, as DNA: TGTGCCAGCAGTGATCGTTCCGGGTATGCAACTAATGAAAAACTGTTTTTT. This codes for CASSDRSGYATNEKLFF.

The chain links TRBV19 to TRBJ1-5; D might be TRBD1 (5 bases). V gave up 6 bases and J gave up 4 bases, with 19 bases separating them. This CDR3 spans 16 amino acids. Germline V gene lookup returns CDR1 LNHDA and CDR2 SQIVND (reference sequence). CDR3 in amino acids: CASSKGAQPTNQPQHF. Written as DNA, the CDR3 is TGTGCCAGTAGCAAAGGGGCACAGCCTACAAATCAGCCCCAGCATTTT.

The chain joins TRBV7-8 to TRBJ2-7; D is possibly TRBD1 (9 bases). V gave up 5 bases and J gave up 7 bases, with 21 bases separating them. The CDR3 covers 15 residues. Germline V gives CDR1 SGHVS, CDR2 FQNEAQ. The CDR3 reads CASSPGGTGSQEQYF. CDR3 nucleotides: TGTGCCAGCAGCCCGGGGGGGACAGGGTCTCAAGAGCAGTACTTC. Combining the CDR3 with reference TRBV7-8 and TRBJ2-7 gives the whole variable domain GAGVSQSPRYKVAKRGQDVALRCDPISGHVSLFWYQQALGQGPEFLTYFQNEAQLDKSGLPSDRFFAERPEGSVSTLKIQRTQQEDSAVYLCASSPGGTGSQEQYFGPGTRLTVT.

This clonotype was seen at least ten times. This chain connects TRBV9 to TRBJ1-2; D is unresolved. CDR3 size: 12 residues. Germline values: CDR1 SGDLS, CDR2 YYNGEE. V shed 3 bases and J shed 9 bases, with 12 bases lying between them. CDR3: CASSGTNPSYTF. The DNA for the CDR3 is TGTGCCAGCAGCGGGACCAATCCGAGCTACACCTTC.

The rearrangement uses TRBV19 and TRBJ2-2, with TRBD2 identical over 8 bases. CDR1 LNHDA and CDR2 SQIVND come from the germline V gene (reference sequence). V shed 4 bases and J 4 bases; nucleotides not matched to a gene: 8. This CDR3 region has 16 residues. CDR3 nucleotide sequence: TGTGCCAGTAGTAAGTCGTCTAGCGGGCGCACCGGGGAGCTGTTTTTT. Its translation: CASSKSSSGRTGELFF.

This clonotype was picked up many times. This chain links TRBV2 with TRBJ1-1; no firm D call. The V gene's germline CDR1 is SNHLY and CDR2 FYNNEI. The V and J ends lost 3 bases and 1 base respectively, with 6 bases between them. The CDR3 spans 13 residues. The CDR3 here is CASSDRTNTEAFF. CDR3 nucleotide sequence: TGTGCCAGCAGTGACAGGACGAACACTGAAGCTTTCTTT.